The rows below give T cell receptor beta chains drawn from one sample of a study of control samples from healthy donors and cancer patients. Generated by immunoSEQ multiplex PCR, the TCRdb table keeps only in-frame clones and is missing some. Among about 140,000 clones, less than 95% were seen once, and the ten largest hold about 7.1%. Sequencing was performed on blood. These receptors all stem from a man younger than 30 in good health. The CDR3 runs from the conserved cysteine through the conserved F or W.

>TRBJ2-7|TRBV5-6
CASSLSRAYEQYF
>TRBJ1-1|TRBV6-1
CASSEDHTNTEAFF
>TRBJ1-2|TRBV5-5
CASSFRGTGGSYGYTF
>TRBJ1-2|TRBV4-1
CASSPGRGNYGYTF
>TRBJ2-1|TRBV5-1
CASTPEPLAGLSYNEQFF
>TRBJ1-2|TRBV6-6
CASSPPGTGLTSNYGYTF
>TRBJ2-5|TRBV7-8
CASSLGRLAGDQETQYF
>TRBJ2-7|TRBV7-9
CASSPTLVNYEQYF
>TRBJ1-1|TRBV4-1
CASSQERTGRITEAFF
>TRBJ2-5|TRBV5-1
CASSAQETQYF
>TRBJ2-2|TRBV20-1
CSASFRGEVNGHGELFF
>TRBJ2-6|TRBV29-1
CSVGSSGANVLTF
>TRBJ1-6|TRBV6-4
CASSEMDRGRPLHF
>TRBJ2-7|TRBV19
CASSTTATYEQYF
>TRBJ2-5|TRBV5-4
CASSLGTGIGETQYF
>TRBJ2-7|TRBV3-1/TRBV3-2
CASSQLGVAGGMQYF
>TRBJ2-7|TRBV6-5
CASSWGAGEQYF
>TRBJ1-5|TRBV6-1
CASSESGPLNQPQHF
>TRBJ1-1|TRBV24-1
CATSDSSGLRAFF
>TRBJ1-4|TRBV7-9
CASSSRAGAVGEKLFF
>TRBJ1-3|TRBV5-1
CASTSSLSGNTIYF
>TRBJ2-4|TRBV15
CATSRDLVAGGLNIQYF
>TRBJ1-5|TRBV24-1
CATSDLTGGELGNQPQHF
>TRBJ2-7|TRBV3-1/TRBV3-2
CASSHWAGDSLYEQYF
>TRBJ1-5|TRBV18
CASSPGGGSNQPQHF
>TRBJ2-5|TRBV9
CASSVDQGQETQYF
>TRBJ2-4|TRBV11-2
CASSFGGRAKNIQYF
>TRBJ1-1|TRBV4-1
CASSQVQGYTEAFF
>TRBJ2-7|TRBV2
CASTGDAKEREQYF
>TRBJ2-7|TRBV12-5
CASKRGDFDEQYF
>TRBJ1-5|TRBV28
CASSSRTMYQPQHF
>TRBJ2-3|TRBV6-5
CASSTRDRGKDTQYF
>TRBJ1-2|TRBV3-1/TRBV3-2
CASSQGPGQGTPNYGYTF
>TRBJ2-3|TRBV11-2
CASSHGTGGSTDTQYF
>TRBJ2-7|TRBV3-1/TRBV3-2
CASMGFRSYEQYF
>TRBJ1-3|TRBV19
CASSMGWDTIYF
>TRBJ1-2|TRBV6-1
CASSEAGIVIYGYTF
>TRBJ1-2|TRBV27
CASNPVGGRYYGYTF
>TRBJ2-5|TRBV10-3
CAISETGQETQYF
>TRBJ2-5|TRBV7-9
CASSHPPRGTPRWETQYF
>TRBJ2-1|TRBV7-8
CASSLRTGQISYNEQFF
>TRBJ2-5|TRBV18
CASSPPVRTSGGLETQYF
>TRBJ1-1|TRBV10-3
CAISELQTEAFF
>TRBJ1-1|TRBV7-6
CASSSWDRVVPEAFF
>TRBJ2-7|TRBV9
CASSAGTGVYEQYF
>TRBJ2-2|TRBV4-1
CASSPTGLAGGRSTGELFF
>TRBJ2-7|TRBV11-3
CASSLEGDAYEQYF
>TRBJ2-7|TRBV7-6
CASSLGGGQGTYEQYF
>TRBJ2-7|TRBV24-1
CATSDSMDSYEQYF
>TRBJ2-3|TRBV5-1
CASSPLGTGTDTQYF
>TRBJ1-3|TRBV30
CAWSVLLGGGLLSGNTIYF
>TRBJ2-5|TRBV5-1
CASSLSETQYF
>TRBJ1-2|TRBV3-1/TRBV3-2
CASSQDGGVGYTF
>TRBJ2-3|TRBV5-8
CASSRLALRGAITDTQYF